These 30 T cell receptor beta chains came from one sample sequenced in a study of blood T cell repertoires in COVID-19. TCRdb's copy holds only in-frame clones and misses some; the assay was immunoSEQ multiplex PCR. The sample lists tens of thousands of clones, more than 75% occurring once. What was sequenced was peripheral blood. All receptors come from a woman aged 70 to 79 with acute or convalescent COVID-19.

The chain links TRBV5-8 to TRBJ2-3, with 9 bases that match TRBD1. J was trimmed by 0 bases and V by 4 bases; bases with no gene match: 3. The CDR3 sequence is 15 residues long. Germline assignment: CDR1 SGHTS and CDR2 YDEGEE. CDR3 residues: CASSPGTGSTDTQYF. CDR3 DNA: TGTGCCAGCAGCCCTGGGACAGGGAGCACAGATACGCAGTATTTT.

This chain links TRBV6-5 with TRBJ1-1; 11 bases fit TRBD1. The CDR3 is 13 amino acids. The germline CDR1 and CDR2 sequences are MNHEY and SVGAGI. Trimming took 6 bases from V and 11 from J; bases not matched to a gene: 8. The CDR3 loop reads CASRPGQGARAFF. The CDR3 DNA follows: TGTGCCAGCAGACCTGGACAGGGGGCCAGGGCTTTCTTT.

V usage is TRBV7-9 and J usage is TRBJ2-3; D is perhaps TRBD2 (6 bases). Germline CDR1 reads SEHNR; CDR2 reads FQNEAQ (reference sequence). CDR3 size: 14 residues. V lost 2 bases and J lost 4, with 10 bases in between. CDR3 DNA: TGTGCCAGCAGCTTACCGGGAGAGGCAGATACGCAGTATTTT. The encoded protein is CASSLPGEADTQYF.

V usage is TRBV4-3 and J usage is TRBJ2-1; 12 bases are a match to TRBD2. Germline V gene sequence: CDR1 LGHNA, CDR2 YSLEER. The CDR3 runs to 16 residues. Trimming at V came to 4 bases and at J to 5 bases, leaving 6 bases not matched to a gene. The DNA for the CDR3 is TGCGCCAGCAGCCGACAGCTAGCGGGAGGGCACAATGAGCAGTTCTTC. Amino acid sequence: CASSRQLAGGHNEQFF.

The rearrangement links TRBV2 to TRBJ1-3; no clear D gene. V lost 5 bases, J lost 2 bases, and 7 bases lay in between. This CDR3 is built from 13 residues. Germline V gene sequence: CDR1 SNHLY, CDR2 FYNNEI. The CDR3 bases are TGTGCCAGCAGTACCGGGACTGGAAACACCATATATTTT. It specifies CASSTGTGNTIYF.

This clone was counted once. The rearrangement links TRBV7-2 to TRBJ2-5, with 10 nucleotides matching TRBD1. With 4 bases clipped from V and 1 base from J, the junction kept 12 bases outside the gene matches. The CDR3 is 18 amino acids. CDR1 and CDR2 from the germline V gene are SGHTA and FQGNSA. This CDR3 reads CASSSTGTGDLIQETQYF. The CDR3 coding sequence is TGTGCCAGCAGCTCCACCGGGACAGGGGACCTCATCCAAGAGACCCAGTACTTC.

This clone has a single count. V gene TRBV28 combines with J gene TRBJ2-4, with D possibly matching TRBD1 (5 bases). V shed 6 bases and J shed 4 bases, with 16 bases lying between them. The CDR3 runs to 15 residues. The V gene's germline CDR1 is MDHEN and CDR2 SYDVKM. CDR3: CASREGAENKNIQYF. The CDR3 DNA is TGTGCCAGCAGAGAAGGGGCAGAAAATAAAAACATTCAGTACTTC. Full variable domain (remainder filled in from reference TRBV28 and TRBJ2-4): DVKVTQSSRYLVKRTGEKVFLECVQDMDHENMFWYRQDPGLGLRLIYFSYDVKMKEKGDIPEGYSVSREKKERFSLILESASTNQTSMYLCASREGAENKNIQYFGAGTRLSVL.

The J gene is TRBJ2-7, the V gene TRBV6-2 or TRBV6-3; D perhaps matches TRBD1 (5 bases). The germline V gene encodes CDR1 MNHEY and CDR2 SVGEGT. The CDR3 totals 15 residues. V gave up 0 bases and J gave up 3 bases, with 12 bases separating them. The CDR3 sequence: CASSYSPTGFYEQYV. CDR3 sequence (DNA): TGTGCCAGCAGTTACTCGCCTACAGGATTCTACGAGCAGTACGTC.

CDR3 sequence (DNA): TGTGCCAGCAGTTTATTTTGGGGGACAGGGGCTTTGGGAGGGGAGCTGTTTTTT. Translation gives CASSLFWGTGALGGELFF. V gene TRBV27 combines with J gene TRBJ2-2; 10 bases match TRBD1. In germline, CDR1 is MNHEY, CDR2 SMNVEV (reference sequence). The junction had 13 bases not matched to a gene; V was cut back by 1 base and J by 8 bases. The CDR3 runs 18 residues.

This chain uses TRBV10-1 with TRBJ2-1; TRBD2 matches at 10 bases. Germline V gene data show CDR1 as WNHNN and CDR2 as SYGVQD (reference sequence). The CDR3 consists of 15 residues. Trimming at V came to 2 bases and at J to 10 bases, leaving 8 bases not matched to a gene. The CDR3 spells CASSEAPSGGYEQFF. The CDR3 nucleotides read TGCGCCAGCAGTGAGGCACCTAGCGGGGGCTACGAGCAGTTCTTC.

The V and J genes are TRBV28 and TRBJ2-7; 12 bases are shared with TRBD2. The CDR3 consists of 16 residues. Germline lookup yields CDR1 MDHEN and CDR2 SYDVKM. The J segment lost 6 bases and the V segment lost 8 bases, leaving 14 bases of the junction unmatched. The CDR3 DNA reads as TGTGCCAGCTCTACTGGGACTAGCGGGTGGGCGACCGAGCAGTACGTC. Residues: CASSTGTSGWATEQYV.

The V and J genes are TRBV7-9 and TRBJ1-1; D uncertain. Germline-derived CDR1 and CDR2 are SEHNR and FQNEAQ (reference sequence). The CDR3 totals 12 residues. V shed 1 base and J shed 7 bases, with 7 bases lying between them. The CDR3 loop reads CASSLVSLEAFF. The CDR3 DNA is TGTGCCAGCAGCTTAGTGTCTCTTGAAGCTTTCTTT.

The chain recombines TRBV7-9 with TRBJ2-5; D may be TRBD2 (5 bases). Germline V lookup: CDR1 SEHNR, CDR2 FQNEAQ (reference sequence). The CDR3 loop spans 15 amino acids. Trimming took off 1 base at V and 5 bases at J, with 14 bases between the two ends. CDR3 amino acids: CASSLGGSSLETQYF. The CDR3 nucleotides read TGTGCCAGCAGCTTAGGAGGGAGCTCTTTGGAGACCCAGTACTTC.

The chain combines TRBV10-2 with TRBJ2-4; 10 bases map to TRBD1. This CDR3 is 16 amino acids long. The germline CDR1 and CDR2 sequences are WSHSY and SAAADI. The V and J ends lost 3 bases and 7 bases, in that order; junction bases with no gene match: 9. CDR3 sequence reads: CASSDATGTGENIQYF. CDR3 DNA: TGCGCCAGCAGTGACGCTACCGGGACAGGGGAGAACATTCAGTACTTC.

The chain employs TRBV11-2 and TRBJ2-3; a possible D gene is TRBD1 (5 bases). This CDR3 has 12 residues. The germline V gene has CDR1 SGHAT and CDR2 FQNNGV. Deletions cut 4 bases from V and 7 bases from J, with 9 bases between. The CDR3 is CASSSTEHTQYF. The CDR3 DNA is TGTGCCAGCAGCTCGACAGAGCATACGCAGTATTTT. The variable domain in full, with the rest retrieved from reference TRBV11-2 and TRBJ2-3, is EAGVAQSPRYKIIEKRQSVAFWCNPISGHATLYWYQQILGQGPKLLIQFQNNGVVDDSQLPKDRFSAERLKGVDSTLKIQPAKLEDSAVYLCASSSTEHTQYFGPGTRLTVL.

The V call is TRBV12-3 or TRBV12-4, the J call TRBJ1-5; D may be TRBD1 (5 bases). The CDR3 has 13 residues. Trimming pared 3 bases from V and 7 bases from J, leaving 10 bases between. CDR3 region: CASSFREGQPQHF. The CDR3 DNA is TGTGCCAGCAGTTTCAGGGAAGGACAGCCCCAGCATTTT.

The chain recombines TRBV11-3 with TRBJ2-1; 12 bases are a match to TRBD2. CDR1 is SGHNT, CDR2 YENEEA, per germline. The V gene end was trimmed by 0 bases and the J gene end by 8 bases; junction bases not matched to a gene: 5. The CDR3 consists of 16 residues. CDR3 nucleotide sequence: TGTGCCAGCAGCTTAGATATGACTAGCGGGAGCTATGAGCAGTTCTTC. Protein sequence: CASSLDMTSGSYEQFF.

This rearrangement joins TRBV7-8 to TRBJ1-6, with 8 bases that match TRBD1. The junction had 13 bases not matched to a gene; V was cut back by 5 bases and J by 1 base. The CDR3 is 19 amino acids. Germline V gene sequence: CDR1 SGHVS, CDR2 FQNEAQ. The CDR3 loop is CASSQRGGTGRSYNSPLHF. Written as DNA, the CDR3 is TGTGCCAGCAGCCAACGAGGAGGGACAGGACGGTCCTATAATTCACCCCTCCACTTT.

The V call is TRBV29-1, the J call TRBJ2-3, with 10 positions matching TRBD2. Losses at the gene ends were 7 bases for V and 6 bases for J; bases not matched to a gene: 16. The CDR3 is 16 amino acids. Germline CDR1 reads SQVTM; CDR2 reads ANQGSEA. The CDR3 DNA reads as TGCAGCGCCCCCGTGACACCCGGGACTAGCGTGGATACGCAGTATTTT. This gives the protein CSAPVTPGTSVDTQYF.

This clone was seen a few times. The gene calls are TRBV2 and TRBJ2-5; the D is unclear. V lost 5 bases and J 2 bases, leaving 6 bases between the germline ends. Germline V lookup: CDR1 SNHLY, CDR2 FYNNEI. CDR3 length: 12 residues. The DNA of the CDR3 is TGTGCCAGCAGTTCACTTCAAGAGACCCAGTACTTC. Protein: CASSSLQETQYF.

This rearrangement joins TRBV19 to TRBJ2-1; 7 bases line up with TRBD2. Trimming took 4 bases from V and 0 from J; bases not matched to a gene: 3. Germline V gene lookup returns CDR1 LNHDA and CDR2 SQIVND (reference sequence). The CDR3 contains 15 residues. CDR3 protein: CASSRGRASYNEQFF. CDR3 coding DNA: TGTGCCAGTAGTAGAGGGAGGGCCTCCTACAATGAGCAGTTCTTC.

This clone was seen only once. V and J are TRBV18 and TRBJ1-1, with 7 bases lining up with TRBD1. J gave up 3 bases and V 3 bases, and 7 bases lay outside the gene matches. Germline V CDR1 and CDR2: KGHSH, LQKENI. The CDR3 is 15 residues long. The CDR3 DNA sequence: TGTGCCAGCTCACCTGACAGGGTGGTGTACACTGAAGCTTTCTTT. This encodes CASSPDRVVYTEAFF.

The V and J genes are TRBV5-1 and TRBJ1-3; possibly TRBD1 for D (6 bases). Germline V gene lookup returns CDR1 SGHRS and CDR2 YFSETQ. Trimming removed 4 bases from V and 1 base from J, with 9 bases in between. The CDR3 consists of 14 residues. CDR3 DNA: TGCGCCAGCAGCGGGGGGGCTTCTGGAAACACCATATATTTT. It translates to CASSGGASGNTIYF.

This rearrangement joins TRBV2 to TRBJ1-2; D gene unclear. The germline V gene encodes CDR1 SNHLY and CDR2 FYNNEI. The CDR3 loop spans 13 amino acids. V dropped 7 bases and J dropped 1 base, with 10 bases sitting between them. The CDR3 nucleotides read TGTGCCAGCATTCGGCGGGGTAACTATGGCTACACCTTC. Protein sequence: CASIRRGNYGYTF.

This clone occurred a few times. V usage is TRBV7-9 and J usage is TRBJ2-1, with 7 bases that match TRBD1. Germline CDR1 reads SEHNR; CDR2 reads FQNEAQ (reference sequence). V trimming: 5 bases; J trimming: 3 bases; junction bases outside the gene matches: 4. CDR3 length equals 14 residues. The CDR3 DNA is TGTGCCAGCAGCACCGACAGGGACTACAATGAGCAGTTCTTC. Protein: CASSTDRDYNEQFF.

This clone was recorded a few times. CDR3: CASSDGTSGGNEQFF. CDR3 DNA: TGTGCCAGCAGTGACGGGACTAGCGGGGGGAATGAGCAGTTCTTC. The chain recombines TRBV6-4 with TRBJ2-1; TRBD2 agrees at 15 bases. The CDR3 loop spans 15 amino acids. Germline trimming cut 2 bases from V and 7 bases from J; bases unmatched to any gene: 0. Germline CDR1 is MRHNA and CDR2 is SNTAGT.

J is TRBJ2-3 and V is TRBV11-3, with TRBD1 matching 11 bases. The CDR3 has 16 residues. Unmatched junction bases numbered 8, after V lost 5 bases and J lost 4 bases. Germline CDR1 is SGHNT and CDR2 is YENEEA. CDR3 amino acids: CASSRGDRGAADTQYF. The DNA of the CDR3 is TGTGCCAGCAGCCGTGGGGACAGGGGGGCGGCAGATACGCAGTATTTT.

The chain employs TRBV6-5 and TRBJ1-2, with D perhaps TRBD1 (5 bases). Trimming stripped 5 bases from V and 3 bases from J, with 10 bases between. CDR3 length: 13 residues. Per germline, CDR1 MNHEY and CDR2 SVGAGI. The CDR3 reads CASSRSGYYGYTF. The CDR3 bases are TGTGCCAGCAGTCGTTCAGGGTACTATGGCTACACCTTC.

The chain carries TRBV15 and TRBJ2-7, with D possibly TRBD2 on 5 matching bases. Per the germline V gene, CDR1 is LNHNV and CDR2 is YYDKDF (reference sequence). The CDR3 extends over 12 amino acids. Trimming shortened V by 5 bases and J by 0 bases, and 5 bases separated the two germline ends. The CDR3 region has the DNA TGTGCCACCAGCGCGGGCTCCTACGAGCAGTACGTC. Translating gives CATSAGSYEQYV.

V and J are TRBV12-3 or TRBV12-4 and TRBJ1-5; D is undetermined. V lost 6 bases, J lost 4 bases, and 7 bases lay in between. This CDR3 is 12 amino acids long. The CDR3 DNA reads TGTGCCAGCAGAAATCTAAATCAGCCCCAGCATTTT. Its protein is CASRNLNQPQHF.